Shown below are 10 T cell receptor beta chains from a single sample sequenced in a study of blood T cell repertoires in COVID-19. Data came from immunoSEQ multiplex PCR; TCRdb stores just in-frame clones and leaves some out. The table lists about 250,000 clones, around nine tenths of them singletons. The sequenced sample consisted of peripheral blood. Receptor source: a man older than 75 with acute or convalescent COVID-19.

The J gene is TRBJ1-3, the V gene TRBV10-3; 7 bases line up with TRBD1. V shed 3 bases, J shed 8 bases, and the junction held 7 bases outside the gene matches. CDR3 length: 14 amino acids. The V gene's germline CDR1 is ENHRY and CDR2 SYGVKD. The CDR3 DNA reads as TGTGCCATCAGTGACGACAGGGACAGCTACACCATATATTTT. The encoded protein is CAISDDRDSYTIYF.

V gene TRBV6-2 or TRBV6-3 combines with J gene TRBJ1-5; TRBD1 agrees at 10 bases. V dropped 4 bases and J dropped 3; count of bases not matched to a gene: 3. The germline gives CDR1 MNHEY, CDR2 SVGEGT. The CDR3 consists of 15 residues. In DNA form, the CDR3 reads TGTGCCAGCAGTTCGACAGGGGGCTTCAATCAGCCCCAGCATTTT. Translation gives CASSSTGGFNQPQHF.

The chain recombines TRBV7-6 with TRBJ2-7, with 13 bases that match TRBD2. CDR3 length equals 19 residues. Looked up from germline, CDR1 is SGHVS and CDR2 is FNYEAQ. V was clipped by 5 bases and J by 2 bases; unmatched bases: 15. The CDR3 spells CASSPQLPGLAGEAYEQYF. In DNA form, the CDR3 reads TGTGCCAGCAGCCCCCAACTCCCAGGACTAGCGGGAGAGGCCTACGAGCAGTACTTC.

V is TRBV10-2 and J is TRBJ2-7; perhaps TRBD1 as D (7 bases). The CDR3 runs to 13 residues. Trimming took 6 bases from V and 3 from J, leaving 12 bases between them. CDR1 is WSHSY, CDR2 SAAADI, per germline. The CDR3 reads CASSRQGGYEQYF. In DNA form, the CDR3 reads TGCGCCAGCAGCAGACAGGGAGGCTACGAGCAGTACTTC.

The chain joins TRBV3-1 (or the pseudogene TRBV3-2) to TRBJ1-5; D not resolved. This CDR3 contains 14 residues. Between the trimmed V and J ends, which lost 1 base and 4 bases, there was a span of 8 bases. The germline V gene encodes CDR1 LGHDT and CDR2 YNNKEL (reference sequence). In DNA form, the CDR3 reads TGTGCCAGCAGCCAAGGGGGAGGGAATCAGCCCCAGCATTTT. It translates to CASSQGGGNQPQHF.

The rearrangement uses TRBV6-5 and TRBJ2-7; D perhaps matches TRBD2 (6 bases). The germline V gene has CDR1 MNHEY and CDR2 SVGAGI. The CDR3 is 15 residues long. V was shortened by 6 bases and J by 3 bases, with 18 bases between the two germline ends. The CDR3 spells CASSAPGVMRYEQYF. The CDR3 DNA follows: TGTGCCAGCAGCGCACCGGGGGTTATGCGCTACGAGCAGTACTTC.

This chain connects TRBV6-6 to TRBJ1-1; 7 bases are shared with TRBD1. The CDR3 is 15 residues long. Germline V gene data show CDR1 as MNHNY and CDR2 as SVGAGI (reference sequence). After removal of 5 bases from V and 6 bases from J, the junction contained 12 bases not matched to a gene. CDR3 sequence (DNA): TGTGCCAGCAGTCCACCCGGGACAGCCGCTTCTGAAGCTTTCTTT. Translated, it gives CASSPPGTAASEAFF.

This clone was detected a few times. The chain has TRBV13 and TRBJ2-7; TRBD2 might be the D (6 bases). Germline V CDR1 and CDR2: PRHDT, FYEKMQ (reference sequence). The CDR3 totals 17 residues. The germline V and J ends were trimmed by 0 bases and 4 bases, with 19 bases remaining between them. The DNA for the CDR3 is TGTGCCAGCAGCTTAGGCCCCCTGGCGGGGATAAGATACGAGCAGTACTTC. It translates to CASSLGPLAGIRYEQYF.

This clone has just a few counts. This rearrangement joins TRBV19 to TRBJ1-5, with TRBD1 matching 12 bases. From germline, CDR1 is LNHDA and CDR2 SQIVND (reference sequence). The CDR3 runs to 20 residues. V shed 6 bases, J shed 4 bases, and the junction held 19 bases outside the gene matches. CDR3 residues: CASSPGVGTGGDSANQPQHF. The CDR3 bases are TGTGCCAGTAGCCCAGGGGTCGGGACAGGGGGCGACTCAGCAAATCAGCCCCAGCATTTT.

The chain employs TRBV28 and TRBJ2-4; TRBD2 agrees at 7 bases. V lost 3 bases to trimming and J lost 5 bases; unmatched junction nucleotides: 1. Per the germline V gene, CDR1 is MDHEN and CDR2 is SYDVKM. The CDR3 runs 13 residues. The CDR3 protein is CASSLGGENIQYF. Here the CDR3 DNA reads TGTGCCAGCAGTTTGGGGGGGGAAAACATTCAGTACTTC.